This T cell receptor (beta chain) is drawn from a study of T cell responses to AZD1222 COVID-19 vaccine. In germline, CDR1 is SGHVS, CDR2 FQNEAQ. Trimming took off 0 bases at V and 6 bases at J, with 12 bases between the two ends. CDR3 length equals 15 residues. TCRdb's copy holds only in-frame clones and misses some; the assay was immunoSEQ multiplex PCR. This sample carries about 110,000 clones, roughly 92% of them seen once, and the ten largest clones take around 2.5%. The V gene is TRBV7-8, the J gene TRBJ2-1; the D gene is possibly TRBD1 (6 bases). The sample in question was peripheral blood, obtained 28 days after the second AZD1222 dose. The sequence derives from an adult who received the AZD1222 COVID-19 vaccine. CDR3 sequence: CASSLAVGAINEQFF. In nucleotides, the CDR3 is TGTGCCAGCAGCTTAGCGGTGGGGGCGATCAATGAGCAGTTCTTC.